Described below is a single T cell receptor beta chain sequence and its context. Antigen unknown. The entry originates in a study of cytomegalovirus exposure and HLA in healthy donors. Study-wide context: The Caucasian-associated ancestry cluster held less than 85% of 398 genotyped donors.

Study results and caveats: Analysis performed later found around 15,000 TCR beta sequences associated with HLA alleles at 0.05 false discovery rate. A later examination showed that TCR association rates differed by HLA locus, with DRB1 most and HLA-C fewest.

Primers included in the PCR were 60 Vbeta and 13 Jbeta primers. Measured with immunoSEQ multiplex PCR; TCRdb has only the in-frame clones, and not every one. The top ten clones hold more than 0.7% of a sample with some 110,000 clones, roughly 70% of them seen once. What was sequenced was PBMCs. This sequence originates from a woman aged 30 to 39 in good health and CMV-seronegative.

CDR3 sequence: CASSLSVGNHNEQFF. CDR3 sequence (DNA): TGTGCCAGCAGTTTATCTGTCGGGAACCACAATGAGCAGTTCTTC. The V and J genes are TRBV27 and TRBJ2-1; a possible D gene is TRBD2 (5 bases). Germline CDR1 reads MNHEY; CDR2 reads SMNVEV (reference sequence). The CDR3 loop spans 15 amino acids. Trimming stripped 0 bases from V and 5 bases from J, with 11 bases between.